This TCR beta chain was documented in a study of somatic mutations in cytotoxic T cells in rheumatoid arthritis. Turning to the study itself: Using a FACSAria II or Sony SH800, a portion of the V beta antibody-stained T-cell populations were flow-sorted at nearly 100% purity, and among those populations were V beta1+ cells that were then sequenced for TCRB. Findings and caveats of the study: In rheumatoid arthritis patients, the slight underrepresentation of TRBV07 was not adjusted for multiple comparisons.

Researchers isolated CD4+ and CD8+ cells by positive magnetic bead selection and then checked their purity by flow cytometry. Authors' methods: The authors rarely found patient CD8+ clones larger than 1% matching published virus-specific TCRB sequences. Assay used: immunoSEQ multiplex PCR; TCRdb lists only in-frame clones, some missing. That table furnishes V, J and clone size, whereas the DNA furnished D and trimming. Of under 20,000 clones listed, over 60% are singletons. There are 13 residues in the CDR3. V was cut by 4 bases and J by 8 bases, with 12 bases left in between. Germline V CDR1 and CDR2: WNHNN, SYGVQD (reference sequence). As for this clone: Its specificity is unknown.

The TCR originated in an adult with rheumatoid arthritis. Sequencing was done on a sample of CD8+ T cells sorted from blood. This chain uses TRBV10-1 with TRBJ2-1, with D unresolved. CDR3 residues: CASSGTGEDEQFF. The CDR3 nucleotides are TGCGCCAGCAGTGGTACGGGTGAGGATGAGCAGTTCTTC.